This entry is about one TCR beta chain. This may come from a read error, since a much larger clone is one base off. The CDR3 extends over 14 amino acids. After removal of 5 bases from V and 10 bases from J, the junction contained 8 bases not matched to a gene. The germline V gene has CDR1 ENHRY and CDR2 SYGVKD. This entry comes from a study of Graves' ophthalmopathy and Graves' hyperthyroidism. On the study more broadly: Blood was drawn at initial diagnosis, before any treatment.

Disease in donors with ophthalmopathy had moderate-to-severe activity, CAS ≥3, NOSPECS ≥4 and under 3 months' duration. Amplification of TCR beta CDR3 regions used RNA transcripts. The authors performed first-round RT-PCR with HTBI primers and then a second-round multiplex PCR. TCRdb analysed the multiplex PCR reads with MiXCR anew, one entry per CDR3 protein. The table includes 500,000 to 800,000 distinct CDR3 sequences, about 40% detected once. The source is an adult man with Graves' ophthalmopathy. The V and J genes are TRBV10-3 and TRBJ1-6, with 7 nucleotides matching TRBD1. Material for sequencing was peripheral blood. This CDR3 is CAISQGGLESPLHF. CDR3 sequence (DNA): TGTGCCATCAGTCAGGGGGGTTTGGAGTCACCCCTCCACTTT.